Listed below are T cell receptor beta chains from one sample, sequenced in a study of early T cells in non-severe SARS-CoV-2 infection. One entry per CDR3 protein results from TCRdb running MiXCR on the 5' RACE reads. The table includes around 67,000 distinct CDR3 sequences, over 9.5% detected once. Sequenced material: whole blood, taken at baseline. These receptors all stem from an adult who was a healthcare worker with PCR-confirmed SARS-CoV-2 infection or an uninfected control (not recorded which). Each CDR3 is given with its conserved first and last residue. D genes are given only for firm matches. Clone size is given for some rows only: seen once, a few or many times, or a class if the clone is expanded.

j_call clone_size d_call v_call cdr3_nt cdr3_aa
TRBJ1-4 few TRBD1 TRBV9 TGTGCCAGCAGCCAGACAGGGTCTGGTAAACTGTTTTTT CASSQTGSGKLFF
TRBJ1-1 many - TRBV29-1 TGCAGCGCCATAAACACTGAAGCTTTCTTT CSAINTEAFF
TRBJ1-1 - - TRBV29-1 TGCAGCGTGTCGCGGGGAGTGGGCACTGAAGCTTTCTTT CSVSRGVGTEAFF
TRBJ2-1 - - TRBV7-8 TGTGCCAGCAGCGCCCGACTCGAATTTTACGTCAACAATGAGCAGTTCTTC CASSARLEFYVNNEQFF
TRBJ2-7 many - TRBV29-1 TGCAGCGTTGGAAGCTACGAGCAGTACTTC CSVGSYEQYF
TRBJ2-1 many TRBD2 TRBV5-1 TGCGCCAGCAGCGGGACTAGCGGGGAGCCCCCGGTTCTGGGGCAGTTCTTC CASSGTSGEPPVLGQFF
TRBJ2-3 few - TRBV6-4 TGTGCCAGCAGTGACGGGGGATCGCCCACAGATACGCAGTATTTT CASSDGGSPTDTQYF
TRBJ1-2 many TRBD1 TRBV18 TGTGCCAGCGGACGGACAGGGAGCTATGGCTACACCTTC CASGRTGSYGYTF
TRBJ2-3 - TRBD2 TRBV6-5 TGTGCCAGCAGTTCAGTAGCGGGACGGAGAACAGATACGCAGTATTTT CASSSVAGRRTDTQYF
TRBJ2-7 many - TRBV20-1 TGCAGTGCTTCGGACGGAGGGCCTCGAGAGCAGTACTTC CSASDGGPREQYF
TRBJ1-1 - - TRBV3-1 TGTGCCAGCAGGTCCACAGGTAACACTGAAGCTTTCTTT CASRSTGNTEAFF
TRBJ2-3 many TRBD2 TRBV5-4 TGTGCCAGCAGCTTGGTGTCCGGGGGGGCAGATACGCAGTATTTT CASSLVSGGADTQYF
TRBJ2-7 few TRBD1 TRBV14 TGTGCCAGCAGCTCACGGACAGGGAACGAGCAGTACTTC CASSSRTGNEQYF
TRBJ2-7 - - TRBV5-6 TGTGCCAGCAGCCCTGGGTTTGGAGGGTACTACGAGCAGTACTTC CASSPGFGGYYEQYF
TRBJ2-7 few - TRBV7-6 TGTGCCAGCAGCTTAGTGTCCGGGTACGAGCAGTACTTC CASSLVSGYEQYF
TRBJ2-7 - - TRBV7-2 TGTGCCAGCAGCTTAGATCTGATCAGGAGGCACGAGCAGTACTTC CASSLDLIRRHEQYF
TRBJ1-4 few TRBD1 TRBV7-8 TGTGCCAGCAGCGATAACAGGGGCACCACCGAGAAACTGTTTTTT CASSDNRGTTEKLFF
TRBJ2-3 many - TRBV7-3 TGTGCCAGCAGCTCCGGGACTAGCACAGATACGCAGTATTTT CASSSGTSTDTQYF
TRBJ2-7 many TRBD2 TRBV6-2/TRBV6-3 TGTGCCAGCAGTGGATGGACTAGCGGGATGCCCGAGCAGTACTTC CASSGWTSGMPEQYF
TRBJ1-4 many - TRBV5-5 TGTGCCAGCAGCTTGGTAGGGGCAACTAATGAAAAACTGTTTTTT CASSLVGATNEKLFF
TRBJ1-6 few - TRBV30 TGTGCCTGGAGTAGCAGATCACCCCTCCACTTT CAWSSRSPLHF